This T cell receptor beta chain was sequenced in a study of graft-versus-host responses after intestinal transplantation. The overall study: Transplant types were multivisceral, liver-intestinal, or isolated intestinal. Anti-thymocyte globulin induction was given to all recipients, followed by tacrolimus and steroids for approximately three years.

General observations from the study: Present in recipient marrow, GvH clones included some that appeared first in ileum or blood. The study found high graft-versus-host to host-versus-graft clonal ratios in allografts of patients with graft-donor T cell macrochimerism.

On this clone itself: Its antigen is currently unknown.

V lost 5 bases, J lost 6 bases, and 14 bases lay in between. The CDR3 runs 14 residues. Germline CDR1 and CDR2: SEHNR and FQNEAQ (reference sequence). Assay: immunoSEQ multiplex PCR; the TCRdb copy retains only in-frame clones and omits some. This table has approximately 130,000 clones, around 90% appearing once. This TCR was recovered from a human donor who received an intestinal transplant. The V and J genes are TRBV7-9 and TRBJ2-1; D not certain. The sequencing used unstimulated CD4+ T cells sorted from spleen or lymph node cells, collected before intestinal transplant. CDR3 region: CASSQTRQFNEQFF. The CDR3 coding sequence is TGTGCCAGCAGCCAAACCCGACAATTCAATGAGCAGTTCTTC.